One and the same sample provided the 21 T cell receptor beta chains below, sequenced in a study of CXCR3-negative and CXCR3-positive naive CD8 T cells. The TRB cDNA libraries were prepared by 5' RACE with UMI labels. From the 5' RACE reads, TCRdb lists one entry per CDR3 protein and no DNA. The sample includes 45,000 to 70,000 distinct CDR3 sequences. Sequencing was performed on memory CD8+ T cells from blood. All receptors come from a human donor in good health. Some clones in this sample may be carry-over from other donors' samples.

CDR3 amino acids: CASSRPTGLAGSYEQYF. The gene calls are TRBV11-2 and TRBJ2-7; checking the TCRdb D call of TRBD2 is not possible without DNA. Germline lookup yields CDR1 SGHAT and CDR2 FQNNGV. The CDR3 loop spans 17 amino acids.

The rearrangement joins TRBV6-2 or TRBV6-3 to TRBJ2-3; TCRdb picks TRBD1, but there is no DNA to check that call. In germline, CDR1 is MNHEY, CDR2 SVGEGT. The CDR3 runs 15 residues. The CDR3 is CASTYSGGGADTQYF.

This chain connects TRBV29-1 to TRBJ2-7; with no DNA, the TCRdb D assignment of TRBD2 cannot be verified. Germline loops: CDR1 SQVTM, CDR2 ANQGSEA. The CDR3 loop spans 14 amino acids. The CDR3 region is CSVLGTPTALEQYF.

V is TRBV7-9 and J is TRBJ1-1. The length of the CDR3 is 12 residues. Germline assignment: CDR1 SEHNR and CDR2 FQNEAQ (reference sequence). The CDR3 reads CASSFRSHEAFF.

The CDR3 spells CASTASTYEQYF. The V gene is TRBV25-1, the J gene TRBJ2-7; TCRdb indicates TRBD2, and absent DNA this call remains unverified. This CDR3 is 12 amino acids long. CDR1 is MGHDK, CDR2 SYGVNS, per germline.

The gene calls are TRBV3-1 and TRBJ2-1; lacking DNA, the TRBD1 call made by TCRdb goes unchecked. This CDR3 has 15 amino acids. The germline gives CDR1 LGHDT, CDR2 YNNKEL (reference sequence). The CDR3 sequence: CASRNREAGTMEQFF.

V is TRBV13 and J is TRBJ2-1. The CDR3 has 13 amino acids. Germline lookup yields CDR1 PRHDT and CDR2 FYEKMQ (reference sequence). CDR3 loop: CASSLARMNEQFF.

The chain recombines TRBV6-2 or TRBV6-3 with TRBJ2-7; TCRdb calls TRBD1, which cannot be checked without DNA. The CDR3 sequence is 14 residues long. CDR1 and CDR2 (germline): MNHEY, SVGEGT. This CDR3 is CASSYGGPSYEQYF.

The chain joins TRBV20-1 to TRBJ2-7; with no DNA, the TCRdb D assignment of TRBD2 cannot be verified. Germline V gives CDR1 DFQATT, CDR2 SNEGSKA (reference sequence). CDR3 length: 12 amino acids. CDR3 sequence reads: CSARLADYEQYF.

The V gene is TRBV20-1, the J gene TRBJ2-7; TCRdb names TRBD2, which stays unverified in the absence of DNA. CDR3 length: 15 residues. The germline V gene encodes CDR1 DFQATT and CDR2 SNEGSKA (reference sequence). CDR3 loop: CSADSGGTPYYEQYF.

The genes are TRBV23-1 and TRBJ2-3. TRBV23-1 is marked as an open reading frame, function uncertain. This CDR3 is 17 amino acids long. The CDR3: CASSQREVGASTDTQYF.

The chain recombines TRBV28 with TRBJ2-7; TCRdb returns TRBD1, unconfirmable since there is no DNA. In germline, CDR1 is MDHEN, CDR2 SYDVKM. The CDR3 is made up of 14 amino acids. CDR3 sequence: CASSFFSGSYEQYF. The whole variable domain, remainder taken from reference TRBV28 and TRBJ2-7, is DVKVTQSSRYLVKRTGEKVFLECVQDMDHENMFWYRQDPGLGLRLIYFSYDVKMKEKGDIPEGYSVSREKKERFSLILESASTNQTSMYLCASSFFSGSYEQYFGPGTRLTVT.

This chain connects TRBV11-2 to TRBJ2-7; TCRdb proposes TRBD2, but this gene call is untestable without DNA. Germline-derived CDR1 and CDR2 are SGHAT and FQNNGV. This CDR3 is 14 amino acids long. CDR3 region: CASSLSGMSVEQYF.

V is TRBV20-1 and J is TRBJ1-2; with no DNA, the TCRdb D assignment of TRBD1 cannot be verified. From germline, CDR1 is DFQATT and CDR2 SNEGSKA (reference sequence). There are 15 residues in the CDR3. The CDR3 sequence: CSALTGQASDYGYTF.

V gene TRBV19 combines with J gene TRBJ1-1. Germline CDR1 LNHDA, CDR2 SQIVND (reference sequence). This CDR3 has 15 amino acids. This CDR3 reads CASSRSASLNTEAFF. Complete variable domain (other parts from reference TRBV19 and TRBJ1-1): DGGITQSPKYLFRKEGQNVTLSCEQNLNHDAMYWYRQDPGQGLRLIYYSQIVNDFQKGDIAEGYSVSREKKESFPLTVTSAQKNPTAFYLCASSRSASLNTEAFFGQGTRLTVV.

The rearrangement uses TRBV4-3 and TRBJ2-7; without DNA, the TCRdb call of TRBD1 cannot be checked. The V gene's germline CDR1 is LGHNA and CDR2 YSLEER. CDR3 length equals 15 residues. CDR3 region: CASSPTWGDSYEQYF.

The chain employs TRBV29-1 and TRBJ2-2; without DNA, the TCRdb call of TRBD1 cannot be checked. Germline V gene sequence: CDR1 SQVTM, CDR2 ANQGSEA. The CDR3 loop spans 17 amino acids. CDR3 region: CSVTGTWDRPNTGELFF.

This chain connects TRBV4-3 to TRBJ1-1. The CDR3 runs 13 residues. The germline V gene encodes CDR1 LGHNA and CDR2 YSLEER. The CDR3: CASSQEVATEAFF.

The V call is TRBV23-1, the J call TRBJ2-1; TCRdb outputs TRBD2, but without DNA this stays unchecked. TRBV23-1 is classed as an ORF, of uncertain function. The CDR3 runs to 19 residues. The CDR3 protein is CASSQSGTSGGASYNEQFF.

The genes are TRBV5-4 and TRBJ2-2; TCRdb names TRBD1, which stays unverified in the absence of DNA. The germline V gene encodes CDR1 SGHNT and CDR2 YYREEE (reference sequence). This CDR3 spans 13 amino acids. The CDR3: CASNTGGTGELFF. The whole variable domain, remainder taken from reference TRBV5-4 and TRBJ2-2, is ETGVTQSPTHLIKTRGQQVTLRCSSQSGHNTVSWYQQALGQGPQFIFQYYREEENGRGNFPPRFSGLQFPNYSSELNVNALELDDSALYLCASNTGGTGELFFGEGSRLTVL.

The rearrangement joins TRBV29-1 to TRBJ2-5; TCRdb indicates TRBD1, and absent DNA this call remains unverified. Germline V lookup: CDR1 SQVTM, CDR2 ANQGSEA. The CDR3 sequence is 12 residues long. CDR3 protein: CSVTGTEETQYF.